The 14 T cell receptor beta chains given below trace back to one sample, sequenced in a study of cytomegalovirus exposure and HLA in healthy donors. Both 60 Vbeta primers and 13 Jbeta primers went into the PCR. Assay: immunoSEQ multiplex PCR; the TCRdb copy retains only in-frame clones and omits some. Counted here are around 97,000 clones, under 80% occurring once; the ten biggest clones make up about 9.4%. Sequences were obtained from PBMCs. The source is a young woman in good health and CMV-seropositive.

The gene calls are TRBV25-1 and TRBJ1-6, with D unclear. V gave up 7 bases and J gave up 5 bases, with 9 bases separating them. Germline CDR1 and CDR2: MGHDK and SYGVNS. The CDR3 extends over 13 amino acids. DNA of the CDR3: TGTGCCAGCACGACTGTCCATAATTCACCCCTCCACTTT. This encodes CASTTVHNSPLHF.

This clone was counted a few times. The rearrangement joins TRBV6-5 to TRBJ1-2; D is unclear. Between the trimmed V and J ends, which lost 5 bases and 0 bases, there was a span of 10 bases. Germline CDR1 reads MNHEY; CDR2 reads SVGAGI. The CDR3 runs 14 residues. CDR3 sequence (DNA): TGTGCCAGCAGTGAAGTACAAACTAACTATGGCTACACCTTC. It is translated as CASSEVQTNYGYTF.

The V gene is TRBV5-4, the J gene TRBJ2-6; unclear D gene. The CDR3 has 18 amino acids. Germline CDR1 and CDR2: SGHNT and YYREEE (reference sequence). V lost 2 bases to trimming and J lost 0 bases, with 15 bases between them. CDR3 in amino acids: CASSLPPSRLSGANVLTF. CDR3 bases: TGTGCCAGCAGCTTACCCCCGAGCCGCCTCTCTGGGGCCAACGTCCTGACTTTC.

J is TRBJ2-3 and V is TRBV14; a possible D gene is TRBD1 (5 bases). Trimming took off 2 bases at V and 5 bases at J, with 20 bases between the two ends. Germline V lookup: CDR1 SGHDN, CDR2 FVKESK. The CDR3 is 17 residues long. The CDR3 DNA sequence: TGTGCCAGCAGCCAACCCGGCAGGGTGGGTGTGGTAGATACGCAGTATTTT. Protein sequence: CASSQPGRVGVVDTQYF. Using reference TRBV14 and TRBJ2-3 for the parts outside the CDR3, the full variable domain is EAGVTQFPSHSVIEKGQTVTLRCDPISGHDNLYWYRRVMGKEIKFLLHFVKESKQDESGMPNNRFLAERTGGTYSTLKVQPAELEDSGVYFCASSQPGRVGVVDTQYFGPGTRLTVL.

The chain recombines TRBV2 with TRBJ1-1; 8 positions agree with TRBD1. J gave up 4 bases and V 5 bases, and 15 bases lay outside the gene matches. Looked up from germline, CDR1 is SNHLY and CDR2 is FYNNEI. The CDR3 length is 17 residues. For the CDR3, the DNA is TGTGCCAGCAGTTACCACGACAGGGGAGCCTTTGGCACTGAAGCTTTCTTT. It encodes CASSYHDRGAFGTEAFF.

This chain links TRBV21-1 with TRBJ2-3; the table names TRBD2, a call not compared with the DNA. TRBV21-1 counts as a pseudogene. CDR3 length: 15 residues. Written as DNA, the CDR3 is TGTGCCAGCAGCAAAAGCGATCTGTGGGTTACGCATGTTCGGTTT. It is translated as CASSKSDLWVTHVRF.

This clone was observed a single time. The chain recombines TRBV28 with TRBJ2-7, with 9 bases matching TRBD1. Losses at the gene ends were 5 bases for V and 3 bases for J; bases not matched to a gene: 8. The CDR3 totals 15 residues. Germline CDR1 MDHEN, CDR2 SYDVKM. CDR3 sequence reads: CASSKRGTGSYEQYF. CDR3 DNA sequence: TGTGCCAGCAGTAAAAGAGGGACAGGGAGCTACGAGCAGTACTTC.

A few counts support this clone. CDR3 DNA: TGTGCCAGCAGTGAAGGGTCAGGGTCGAACACTGAAGCTTTCTTT. It yields the protein CASSEGSGSNTEAFF. The V gene is TRBV6-1, the J gene TRBJ1-1, with a weak D call TRBD1 (5 bases). The germline V and J ends were trimmed by 1 base and 1 base, with 10 bases remaining between them. Germline assignment: CDR1 MNHNS and CDR2 SASEGT. CDR3 size: 15 residues.

The sample holds a few counts of this clone. The chain couples TRBV4-3 to TRBJ2-1, with D possibly matching TRBD2 (6 bases). The V end lost 0 bases, the J end lost 6 bases, and 15 bases lay between the germline ends. This CDR3 comprises 16 residues. Germline V gives CDR1 LGHNA, CDR2 YSLEER. Here the CDR3 DNA reads TGCGCCAGCAGCCAAGACGGCCGATATAGCGGCAATGAGCAGTTCTTC. It specifies CASSQDGRYSGNEQFF.

This rearrangement joins TRBV7-6 to TRBJ1-1; 10 bases fit TRBD1. CDR3 length: 19 amino acids. Germline CDR1 reads SGHVS; CDR2 reads FNYEAQ. J lost 0 bases, V lost 4 bases, and 14 bases had no gene match. Written as DNA, the CDR3 is TGTGCCAGCAGCTCGGGGGACAGGGGAGGTTTATCCATGAACACTGAAGCTTTCTTT. It codes for CASSSGDRGGLSMNTEAFF. Looking up the rest from reference TRBV7-6 and TRBJ1-1 gives the full variable domain: GAGVSQSPRYKVTKRGQDVALRCDPISGHVSLYWYRQALGQGPEFLTYFNYEAQQDKSGLPNDRFSAERPEGSISTLTIQRTEQRDSAMYRCASSSGDRGGLSMNTEAFFGQGTRLTVV.

The chain is built from TRBV28 and TRBJ1-5, with a tentative D call TRBD1 (6 bases). There are 15 residues in the CDR3. Trimming left V 5 bases short and J 0 bases short, with 11 bases between. Per germline, CDR1 MDHEN and CDR2 SYDVKM. The CDR3 here is CASSRQVHSNQPQHF. In DNA, the CDR3 is TGTGCCAGCAGTCGACAGGTACATAGCAATCAGCCCCAGCATTTT.

The chain is built from TRBV20-1 and TRBJ1-1, with TRBD1 identical over 7 bases. The CDR3 runs 10 residues. Per germline, CDR1 DFQATT and CDR2 SNEGSKA (reference sequence). The trim removed 6 bases at V and 10 bases at J, leaving 5 bases unmatched. In DNA, the CDR3 is TGCAGTGCAATCGACAGGGTAGCTTTCTTT. Protein: CSAIDRVAFF.

This clone was seen a handful of times. The chain is built from TRBV2 and TRBJ2-7; TRBD2 matches 12 bases. V dropped 6 bases and J dropped 0; count of bases not matched to a gene: 6. CDR1 SNHLY and CDR2 FYNNEI come from the germline V gene. The length of the CDR3 is 16 residues. The CDR3 reads CASRTSGRSSSYEQYF. The CDR3 region has the DNA TGTGCCAGCAGGACTAGCGGGAGAAGCAGCTCCTACGAGCAGTACTTC.

This rearrangement joins TRBV7-9 to TRBJ1-5; D is unclear. Germline lookup yields CDR1 SEHNR and CDR2 FQNEAQ (reference sequence). Trimming shortened V by 1 base and J by 3 bases, and 10 bases separated the two germline ends. The CDR3 is 15 residues long. CDR3 loop: CASSLDARYNQPQHF. In DNA, the CDR3 is TGTGCCAGCAGCTTAGATGCACGCTACAATCAGCCCCAGCATTTT.